This T cell receptor beta chain is drawn from a study of blood T cell repertoires in COVID-19. CDR1 LNHDA and CDR2 SQIVND come from the germline V gene (reference sequence). This CDR3 contains 13 residues. Trimming took 3 bases from V and 3 from J, leaving 9 bases between them. Repertoires were generated with immunoSEQ multiplex PCR, while TCRdb's copy carries only in-frame clones and drops some. The sample holds a few hundred thousand clones; 90% are singletons and the top ten take less than 3.5%. This sequence originates from a woman under 40 with COVID-19, enrolled during active disease. This chain connects TRBV19 to TRBJ2-7; no definite D call. The sequenced material came from peripheral blood. The CDR3 is CASSIRMSYEQYF. The DNA of the CDR3 is TGTGCCAGTAGTATTAGAATGAGCTACGAGCAGTACTTC.